A selection of T cell receptor beta chains follows, all from one sample in a study of blood T cell repertoires in COVID-19. Clones were sequenced by immunoSEQ multiplex PCR, and TCRdb holds only the in-frame ones, with some missing. The sample holds hundreds of thousands of clones, around 88% seen once. The specimen was peripheral blood. These receptors originate from a woman younger than 45 with COVID-19, enrolled during active disease. The CDR3 runs from the conserved cysteine through the conserved F or W. The order of the fields is V gene, D gene, CDR3 protein. A D gene is named only where the DNA matches it firmly.

V gene: TRBV4-1
D gene: TRBD1
CDR3 protein: CASSQDQGQGTSPLHF

V gene: TRBV7-8
D gene: TRBD1
CDR3 protein: CASSKYQGAVGNQPQHF

V gene: TRBV7-9
D gene: .
CDR3 protein: CASSLSESGPGGNTEAFF

V gene: TRBV7-8
D gene: TRBD1
CDR3 protein: CASSSDRIPIYGYTF

V gene: TRBV7-2
D gene: .
CDR3 protein: CASSLYRGSQYF

V gene: TRBV27
D gene: TRBD1
CDR3 protein: CASSRGQGPGEQYF

V gene: TRBV24-1
D gene: TRBD2
CDR3 protein: CATSDLTSGMPSNQETQYF

V gene: TRBV3-1/TRBV3-2
D gene: TRBD1
CDR3 protein: CASSQVGTAQETQYF

V gene: TRBV19
D gene: .
CDR3 protein: CASSRTLNTEAFF

V gene: TRBV5-4
D gene: .
CDR3 protein: CASSLGITDTQYF

V gene: TRBV19
D gene: .
CDR3 protein: CASSQGWDTGELFF

V gene: TRBV14
D gene: .
CDR3 protein: CASSQGRGETQYF

V gene: TRBV5-1
D gene: TRBD1
CDR3 protein: CASSYLQGATGGYTF

V gene: TRBV14
D gene: .
CDR3 protein: CASSQGDSPNEKLFF

V gene: TRBV14
D gene: TRBD1
CDR3 protein: CASSPTYRDRANTEAFF

V gene: TRBV19
D gene: .
CDR3 protein: CASSTTVNTEAFF

V gene: TRBV6-6
D gene: .
CDR3 protein: CASSYSSGGSYNEQFF

V gene: TRBV15
D gene: .
CDR3 protein: CATSRGGGRMNTEAFF

V gene: TRBV7-2
D gene: .
CDR3 protein: CASSAGQGTDTQYF

V gene: TRBV2
D gene: .
CDR3 protein: CASSDGFGAELFF

V gene: TRBV7-9
D gene: TRBD2
CDR3 protein: CASSLTSYTGELFF

V gene: TRBV6-5
D gene: TRBD2
CDR3 protein: CASRLAEDNEQFF

V gene: TRBV11-2
D gene: .
CDR3 protein: CASSLDRGIGNTQYF

V gene: TRBV7-9
D gene: .
CDR3 protein: CASSSLRQASDGYTF

V gene: TRBV30
D gene: .
CDR3 protein: CAGGGLYNEQFF

V gene: TRBV12-5
D gene: TRBD2
CDR3 protein: CASGQGTSGSAGELFF

V gene: TRBV9
D gene: .
CDR3 protein: CATTQGPGNTIYF

V gene: TRBV28
D gene: .
CDR3 protein: CASSLFFGAKNIQYF

V gene: TRBV4-3
D gene: .
CDR3 protein: CASSRIREETQYF

V gene: TRBV5-1
D gene: .
CDR3 protein: CASSSGHGTSGANVLTF